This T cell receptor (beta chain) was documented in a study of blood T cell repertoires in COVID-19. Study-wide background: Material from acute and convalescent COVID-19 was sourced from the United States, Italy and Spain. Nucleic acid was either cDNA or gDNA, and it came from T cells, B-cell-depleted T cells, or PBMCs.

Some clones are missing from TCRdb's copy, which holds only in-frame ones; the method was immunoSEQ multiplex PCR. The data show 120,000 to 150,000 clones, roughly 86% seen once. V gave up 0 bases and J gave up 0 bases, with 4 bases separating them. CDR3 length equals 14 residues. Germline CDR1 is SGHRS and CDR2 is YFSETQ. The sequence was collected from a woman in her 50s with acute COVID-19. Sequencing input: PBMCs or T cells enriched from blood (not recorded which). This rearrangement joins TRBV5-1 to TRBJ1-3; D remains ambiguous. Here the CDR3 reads CASSLASSGNTIYF. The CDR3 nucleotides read TGCGCCAGCAGCTTGGCCAGCTCTGGAAACACCATATATTTT. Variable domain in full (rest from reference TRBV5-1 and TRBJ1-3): KAGVTQTPRYLIKTRGQQVTLSCSPISGHRSVSWYQQTPGQGLQFLFEYFSETQRNKGNFPGRFSGRQFSNSRSEMNVSTLELGDSALYLCASSLASSGNTIYFGEGSWLTVV.